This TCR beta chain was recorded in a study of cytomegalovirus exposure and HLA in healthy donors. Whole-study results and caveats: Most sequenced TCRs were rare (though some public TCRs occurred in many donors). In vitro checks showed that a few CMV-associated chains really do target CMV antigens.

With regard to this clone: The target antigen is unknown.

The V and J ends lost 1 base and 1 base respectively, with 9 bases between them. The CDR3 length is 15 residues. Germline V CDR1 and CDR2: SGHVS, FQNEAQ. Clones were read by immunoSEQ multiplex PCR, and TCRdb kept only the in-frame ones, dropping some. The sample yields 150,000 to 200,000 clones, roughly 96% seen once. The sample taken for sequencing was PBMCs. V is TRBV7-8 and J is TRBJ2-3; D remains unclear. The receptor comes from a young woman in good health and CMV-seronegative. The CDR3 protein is CASSLGQAGTDTQYF. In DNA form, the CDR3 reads TGTGCCAGCAGCTTAGGCCAGGCTGGCACAGATACGCAGTATTTT. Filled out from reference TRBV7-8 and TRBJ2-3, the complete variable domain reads GAGVSQSPRYKVAKRGQDVALRCDPISGHVSLFWYQQALGQGPEFLTYFQNEAQLDKSGLPSDRFFAERPEGSVSTLKIQRTQQEDSAVYLCASSLGQAGTDTQYFGPGTRLTVL.